The sequence of this TCR beta chain was determined in a study of OX40 agonist ivuxolimab in advanced cancers. On the study more broadly: An anti-OX40 (CD134) antibody with agonistic activity, ivuxolimab, was administered to patients.

CDR1 and CDR2 (germline): LNHDA, SQIVND (reference sequence). CDR3 size: 15 residues. V dropped 1 base and J dropped 1 base, with 10 bases sitting between them. The protocol was immunoSEQ multiplex PCR, while the TCRdb copy is restricted to in-frame clones and leaves out a portion. The data contain approximately 65,000 clones, roughly 80% of them singletons. Whole-study results and caveats: The work left the antigen specificity of expanded peripheral T cells undetermined. Certain nonresponders likewise exhibited a low normalized T-cell clonal expansion.

This clone was picked up a small number of times. The antigen remains undetermined. The sequence came from an adult with an advanced solid tumor such as melanoma, head and neck, liver or kidney cancer. This specimen consisted of CD4+ or CD8+ T cells sorted from blood, obtained in a trial of the OX40 agonist ivuxolimab. This sequence joins TRBV19 and TRBJ2-5; D is ambiguous. The DNA of the CDR3 is TGTGCCAGTAGTATAGGGCGGTTAGGCCAAGAGACCCAGTACTTC. Translating gives CASSIGRLGQETQYF.